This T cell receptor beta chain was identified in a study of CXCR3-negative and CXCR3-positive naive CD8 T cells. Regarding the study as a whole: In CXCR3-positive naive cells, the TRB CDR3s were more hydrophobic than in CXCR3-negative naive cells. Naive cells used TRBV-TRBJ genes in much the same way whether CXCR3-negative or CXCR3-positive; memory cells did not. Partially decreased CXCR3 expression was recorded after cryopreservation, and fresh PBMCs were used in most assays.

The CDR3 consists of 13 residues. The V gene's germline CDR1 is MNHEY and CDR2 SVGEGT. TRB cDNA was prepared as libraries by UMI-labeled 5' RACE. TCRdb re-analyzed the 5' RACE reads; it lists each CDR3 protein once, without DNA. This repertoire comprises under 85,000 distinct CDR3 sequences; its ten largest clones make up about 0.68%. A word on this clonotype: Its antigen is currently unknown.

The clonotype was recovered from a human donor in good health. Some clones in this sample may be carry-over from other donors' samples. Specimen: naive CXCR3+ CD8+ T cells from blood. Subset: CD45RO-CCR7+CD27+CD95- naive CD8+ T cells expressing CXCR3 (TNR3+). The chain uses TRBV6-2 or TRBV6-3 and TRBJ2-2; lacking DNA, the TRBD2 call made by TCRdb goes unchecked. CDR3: CASSPLATGELFF.